Here is one T cell receptor (beta chain) with its context. Generated by immunoSEQ multiplex PCR, the TCRdb table keeps only in-frame clones and is missing some. The table records more than 85,000 clones, about 70% of them present only once. The data stem from a study of blood T cell repertoires in COVID-19. This CDR3 has 15 amino acids. CDR1 is SGHTA and CDR2 is FQGNSA in the germline V gene. After removal of 3 bases from V and 4 bases from J, the junction contained 8 bases not matched to a gene. J is TRBJ2-5 and V is TRBV7-2, with 7 bases matching TRBD1. This receptor was taken from a woman in her fifties or sixties with acute or convalescent COVID-19. Sequenced: peripheral blood. The CDR3 DNA reads as TGTGCCAGCAGCTTCAGTACAGGGGAAGGAGAGACCCAGTACTTC. Amino acids: CASSFSTGEGETQYF.